What follows are 10 T cell receptor beta chains derived from one specimen sequenced in a study of breast tumors, draining lymph nodes, adjacent tissues. MiXCR, applied by TCRdb to the multiplex PCR reads, yields one record per CDR3 protein. The sample holds over 60,000 distinct CDR3 sequences, less than 50% seen once. The sequenced sample consisted of breast tumor tissue. These receptors came from a female donor with breast cancer. Some clones in this sample may be carry-over from other donors' samples.

This clonotype was picked up many times. The chain has TRBV7-6 and TRBJ2-2; possibly TRBD1 or TRBD2 for D (5 bases each). The germline V gene encodes CDR1 SGHVS and CDR2 FNYEAQ. V gave up 5 bases and J gave up 6 bases, with 10 bases separating them. The CDR3 has 13 residues. This chain's CDR3 is CASSVRGPGELFF. The CDR3 region has the DNA TGTGCCAGCAGCGTACGGGGCCCCGGGGAGCTGTTTTTT.

The chain joins TRBV20-1 to TRBJ2-7, with D possibly TRBD1 on 7 matching bases. This CDR3 comprises 13 residues. Germline CDR1 is DFQATT and CDR2 is SNEGSKA (reference sequence). V was shortened by 8 bases and J by 3 bases, with 17 bases between the two germline ends. The CDR3 reads CSTVAAGGYEQYF. The DNA of the CDR3 is TGCAGTACTGTAGCGGCAGGGGGCTACGAGCAGTACTTC.

This clonotype occurred many times. This chain connects TRBV12-3 or TRBV12-4 to TRBJ1-4, with TRBD1 matching over 9 bases. CDR3 length equals 15 residues. The J segment lost 4 bases and the V segment lost 6 bases, leaving 6 bases of the junction unmatched. In DNA, the CDR3 is TGTGCCAGCAGGGCCACAGGGGGCGGTAATGAAAAACTGTTTTTT. Encoded protein: CASRATGGGNEKLFF.

In its sample, this clonotype was seen a few times. The chain joins TRBV6-1 to TRBJ2-4; TRBD1 is a possible D gene (6 bases). The CDR3 spans 14 residues. Germline values: CDR1 MNHNS, CDR2 SASEGT. V lost 6 bases, J lost 0 bases, and 9 bases lay in between. CDR3 in DNA: TGTGCCAGCAGCGAGACAGGAGCCAAAAACATTCAGTACTTC. This gives the protein CASSETGAKNIQYF.

This clonotype was observed at least ten times. The chain is built from TRBV2 and TRBJ2-2, with D tentatively TRBD1 (5 bases). Germline-derived CDR1 and CDR2 are SNHLY and FYNNEI. V gave up 7 bases and J gave up 2 bases, with 11 bases separating them. The CDR3 is made up of 14 amino acids. The CDR3 nucleotides are TGTGCCAGCATGGGGCAGTATAACACCGGGGAGCTGTTTTTT. Protein sequence: CASMGQYNTGELFF.

The chain carries TRBV13 and TRBJ2-7; 8 bases fit TRBD1. V shed 0 bases, J shed 3 bases, and the junction held 4 bases outside the gene matches. Germline-derived CDR1 and CDR2 are PRHDT and FYEKMQ (reference sequence). The CDR3 has 15 residues. CDR3 coding DNA: TGTGCCAGCAGCTTAGGGACAGGGGCCTACTACGAGCAGTACTTC. It is translated as CASSLGTGAYYEQYF.

V gene TRBV12-3 or TRBV12-4 combines with J gene TRBJ2-3; the match to TRBD2 covers 10 bases. The V gene end was trimmed by 6 bases and the J gene end by 3 bases; junction bases not matched to a gene: 9. The CDR3 is 16 residues long. CDR3 protein: CASRLAGFQGTDTQYF. The DNA for the CDR3 is TGTGCCAGCAGACTAGCGGGATTCCAAGGGACAGATACGCAGTATTTT.

This clonotype was detected ten times or more. The gene calls are TRBV30 and TRBJ2-6; TRBD1 is a possible D gene (5 bases). The CDR3 has 14 amino acids. V gave up 4 bases and J gave up 2 bases, with 9 bases separating them. The germline gives CDR1 GTSNPN, CDR2 SVGIG (reference sequence). CDR3 in amino acids: CAWNQGTGANVLTF. The CDR3 region has the DNA TGTGCCTGGAATCAGGGTACTGGGGCCAACGTCCTGACTTTC. Supplemented by reference TRBV30 and TRBJ2-6, the full variable domain reads SQTIHQWPATLVQPVGSPLSLECTVEGTSNPNLYWYRQAAGRGLQLLFYSVGIGQISSEVPQNLSASRPQDRQFILSSKKLLLSDSGFYLCAWNQGTGANVLTFGAGSRLTVL.

The table lists this clonotype with many counts. This chain links TRBV11-2 with TRBJ1-6, with 8 bases lining up with TRBD1. The junction had 6 bases not matched to a gene; V was cut back by 5 bases and J by 9 bases. The CDR3 sequence is 14 residues long. Germline CDR1 is SGHAT and CDR2 is FQNNGV. CDR3 in DNA: TGTGCCAGCAGCGCGACAGGGGAATTTTCACCCCTCCACTTT. It is translated as CASSATGEFSPLHF.

The rearrangement links TRBV15 to TRBJ2-7; possible D gene TRBD1, 6 bases. The CDR3 has 15 residues. Trimming removed 0 bases from V and 5 bases from J, with 14 bases in between. CDR1 is LNHNV, CDR2 YYDKDF, per germline (reference sequence). CDR3 nucleotide sequence: TGTGCCACCAGCAGAGAATCAGGGGCTTCCCACGAGCAGTACTTC. Translation gives CATSRESGASHEQYF. The complete variable domain, with remaining parts taken from reference TRBV15 and TRBJ2-7, reads DAMVIQNPRYQVTQFGKPVTLSCSQTLNHNVMYWYQQKSSQAPKLLFHYYDKDFNNEADTPDNFQSRRPNTSFCFLDIRSPGLGDTAMYLCATSRESGASHEQYFGPGTRLTVT.